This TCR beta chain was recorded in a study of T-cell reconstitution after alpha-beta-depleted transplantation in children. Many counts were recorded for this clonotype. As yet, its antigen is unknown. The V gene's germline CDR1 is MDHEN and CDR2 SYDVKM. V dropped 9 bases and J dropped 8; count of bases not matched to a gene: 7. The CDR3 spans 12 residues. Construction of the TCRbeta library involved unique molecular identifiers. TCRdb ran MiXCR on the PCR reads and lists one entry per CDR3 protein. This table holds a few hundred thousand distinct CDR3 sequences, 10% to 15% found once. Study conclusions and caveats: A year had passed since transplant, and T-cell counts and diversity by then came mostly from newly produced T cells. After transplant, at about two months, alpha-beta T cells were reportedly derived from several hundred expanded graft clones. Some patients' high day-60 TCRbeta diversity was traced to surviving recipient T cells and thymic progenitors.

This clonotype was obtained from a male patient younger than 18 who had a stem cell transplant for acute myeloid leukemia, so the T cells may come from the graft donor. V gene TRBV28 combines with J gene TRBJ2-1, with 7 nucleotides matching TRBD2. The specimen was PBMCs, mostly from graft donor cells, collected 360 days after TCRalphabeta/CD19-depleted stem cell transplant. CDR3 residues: CARAGRTHEQFF. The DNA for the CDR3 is TGTGCCAGGGCCGGGAGGACTCATGAGCAGTTCTTC.